The clone carrying this TCR beta chain was detected ten times or more. TCRdb recomputed calls from the RT-PCR reads with MiXCR, one row per CDR3 protein. Of 650,000 to 800,000 distinct CDR3 sequences listed, over 12% are singletons. Germline CDR1 SGHTA, CDR2 FQGTGA. V lost 5 bases, J lost 5 bases, and 11 bases stayed unmatched. The CDR3 has 15 residues. The V call is TRBV7-3, the J call TRBJ2-7, with 8 bases that match TRBD2. Sequenced input: memory CD4+ T cells from blood. This clonotype was obtained from a female donor in good health, serving as a healthy control. CDR3 sequence: CASSPQSGSENEQYF. CDR3 sequence (DNA): TGTGCCAGCAGCCCACAAAGCGGGAGCGAGAACGAGCAGTACTTC.